Shown below are 29 T cell receptor beta chains from a single sample sequenced in a study of blood T cell repertoires in COVID-19. Assay: immunoSEQ multiplex PCR; the TCRdb copy retains only in-frame clones and omits some. Counted here are around 60,000 clones, roughly 88% occurring once; the ten biggest clones make up under 5%. What was sequenced was peripheral blood. The source of these receptors is a man between 70 and 80 years old with acute or convalescent COVID-19.

The J gene is TRBJ1-2, the V gene TRBV5-4; D perhaps matches TRBD1 (5 bases). V gave up 0 bases and J gave up 1 base, with 13 bases separating them. The germline V gene encodes CDR1 SGHNT and CDR2 YYREEE (reference sequence). The length of the CDR3 is 16 residues. In nucleotides, the CDR3 is TGTGCCAGCAGCTTGGGTAGGAGGGGATTTAACTATGGCTACACCTTC. Translated: CASSLGRRGFNYGYTF.

The gene calls are TRBV7-9 and TRBJ2-1; a possible D gene is TRBD1 (5 bases). Germline V gene data show CDR1 as SEHNR and CDR2 as FQNEAQ (reference sequence). The germline V and J ends were trimmed by 0 bases and 5 bases, with 14 bases remaining between them. The CDR3 has 16 residues. This chain's CDR3 is CASSLAGGRVHNEQFF. The CDR3 DNA reads as TGTGCCAGCAGCTTAGCGGGTGGCAGGGTGCACAATGAGCAGTTCTTC.

The J gene is TRBJ2-2, the V gene TRBV19; D possibly corresponds to TRBD1 (6 bases). The CDR3 has 15 amino acids. The germline CDR1 and CDR2 sequences are LNHDA and SQIVND (reference sequence). V dropped 7 bases and J dropped 1 base, with 13 bases sitting between them. Here the CDR3 reads CASKEQGGNTGELFF. The DNA of the CDR3 is TGTGCCAGTAAGGAACAGGGTGGGAACACCGGGGAGCTGTTTTTT.

The rearrangement joins TRBV6-2 or TRBV6-3 to TRBJ2-3, with a possible D match to TRBD2 (6 bases). Germline assignment: CDR1 MNHEY and CDR2 SVGEGT. The CDR3 is 15 amino acids. The germline V and J ends were trimmed by 2 bases and 5 bases, with 14 bases remaining between them. CDR3 sequence (DNA): TGTGCCAGCAGTTACGTCTGGGGGGAGGAAGATACGCAGTATTTT. Its protein is CASSYVWGEEDTQYF.

This sequence joins TRBV7-6 and TRBJ1-5; 7 bases line up with TRBD1. The trim removed 1 base at V and 2 bases at J, leaving 2 bases unmatched. The germline V gene has CDR1 SGHVS and CDR2 FNYEAQ. This CDR3 is built from 15 residues. This CDR3 is CASSLGQGRNQPQHF. The CDR3 coding sequence is TGTGCCAGCAGCTTAGGACAGGGTCGCAATCAGCCCCAGCATTTT.

V is TRBV30 and J is TRBJ1-1; 8 bases map to TRBD1. Germline values: CDR1 GTSNPN, CDR2 SVGIG (reference sequence). The CDR3 has 13 amino acids. Trimming cost V 8 bases and J 7 bases; bases outside gene matches: 12. CDR3 nucleotides: TGTGCCGGACAACAGGGGGGGAAGATTGAAGCTTTCTTT. The encoded protein is CAGQQGGKIEAFF.

The V and J genes are TRBV9 and TRBJ2-7, with 10 positions matching TRBD1. This CDR3 is built from 15 residues. CDR1 SGDLS and CDR2 YYNGEE come from the germline V gene. J was trimmed by 7 bases and V by 4 bases; bases with no gene match: 11. The CDR3, as DNA: TGTGCCAGCAGCCCCCGTGGGACAGGGGAAGGGGAGCAGTACTTC. Protein product: CASSPRGTGEGEQYF.

This clone was found a few times. This sequence joins TRBV14 and TRBJ1-2; no reliable D call. Trimming stripped 2 bases from V and 0 bases from J, with 10 bases between. The germline CDR1 and CDR2 sequences are SGHDN and FVKESK. The CDR3 is made up of 15 amino acids. The CDR3 reads CASSQLPEANYGYTF. The CDR3 coding sequence is TGTGCCAGCAGCCAACTCCCCGAGGCTAACTATGGCTACACCTTC.

This clone showed up just a few times. The gene calls are TRBV28 and TRBJ2-7; tentatively, D is TRBD1 (6 bases). The CDR3 contains 15 residues. V lost 6 bases to trimming and J lost 0 bases, with 15 bases between them. CDR1 MDHEN and CDR2 SYDVKM come from the germline V gene. CDR3 sequence: CASSPRGSSSYEQYF. CDR3 sequence (DNA): TGTGCCAGCAGCCCTAGGGGGTCCAGCTCCTACGAGCAGTACTTC.

The CDR3 is CASSLEGVGETQYF. As DNA, the CDR3 is TGTGCCAGCAGCTTGGAAGGGGTCGGGGAGACCCAGTACTTC. V gene TRBV5-6 combines with J gene TRBJ2-5; perhaps TRBD1 as D (5 bases). The CDR3 is 14 residues long. The V end lost 0 bases, the J end lost 5 bases, and 11 bases lay between the germline ends. Germline values: CDR1 SGHDT, CDR2 YYEEEE.

The CDR3 bases are TGCGCCAGCAGCCAAGATCTACCGAACACTGAAGCTTTCTTT. Encoded protein: CASSQDLPNTEAFF. V and J are TRBV4-3 and TRBJ1-1; D uncertain. The germline V gene has CDR1 LGHNA and CDR2 YSLEER. The CDR3 sequence is 14 residues long. Deletions cut 0 bases from V and 1 base from J, with 6 bases between.

The gene calls are TRBV14 and TRBJ2-7; 9 nucleotides agree with TRBD1. The CDR3 runs to 15 residues. Germline V lookup: CDR1 SGHDN, CDR2 FVKESK. V lost 1 base and J lost 2; bases outside the gene matches: 3. The CDR3 region has the DNA TGTGCCAGCAGCCAAGCCGGGACAGGGCCCTACGAGCAGTACTTC. Amino acid sequence: CASSQAGTGPYEQYF.

V and J are TRBV28 and TRBJ2-3; D unresolved. Trimming stripped 8 bases from V and 3 bases from J, with 6 bases between. CDR1 MDHEN and CDR2 SYDVKM come from the germline V gene. The CDR3 is made up of 11 amino acids. CDR3 bases: TGTGCCAGCGTCAGGACAGATACGCAGTATTTT. It yields the protein CASVRTDTQYF.

The chain combines TRBV7-2 with TRBJ2-2, with D perhaps TRBD1 (6 bases). Germline lookup yields CDR1 SGHTA and CDR2 FQGNSA. The CDR3 spans 16 residues. With 0 bases removed from V and 6 bases from J, the gap between germline ends came to 14 bases. CDR3 sequence reads: CASSLAGVGAPGELFF. For the CDR3, the DNA is TGTGCCAGCAGCTTAGCGGGAGTGGGGGCGCCCGGGGAGCTGTTTTTT.

This clone was observed a handful of times. The V gene is TRBV18, the J gene TRBJ1-3; D is unclear. V shed 5 bases and J shed 0 bases, with 11 bases lying between them. The CDR3 extends over 15 amino acids. Germline CDR1 and CDR2: KGHSH and LQKENI. The CDR3 here is CASSSSGSSGNTIYF. CDR3 nucleotides: TGTGCCAGCTCATCCAGTGGGAGCTCTGGAAACACCATATATTTT.

The V gene is TRBV5-1, the J gene TRBJ2-3; 9 bases fit TRBD2. After removal of 3 bases from V and 0 bases from J, the junction contained 2 bases not matched to a gene. Germline CDR1 SGHRS, CDR2 YFSETQ. The CDR3 has 15 amino acids. This chain's CDR3 is CASSSLAGSTDTQYF. As DNA, the CDR3 is TGCGCCAGCAGCTCCCTAGCGGGGAGCACAGATACGCAGTATTTT.

CDR3 sequence reads: CASSGLGAGSSGNTIYF. The CDR3 DNA is TGTGCCAGCAGCGGCCTAGGGGCCGGAAGCTCTGGAAACACCATATATTTT. The J gene is TRBJ1-3, the V gene TRBV7-2; TRBD1 is a possible D gene (5 bases). The CDR3 runs 17 residues. The V end was cut by 5 bases, the J end by 0 bases, with 17 bases between. Per the germline V gene, CDR1 is SGHTA and CDR2 is FQGNSA.

The chain links TRBV7-2 to TRBJ1-2, with D maybe TRBD1 (6 bases). Between the trimmed V and J ends, which lost 2 bases and 6 bases, there was a span of 10 bases. This CDR3 is 13 amino acids long. Per germline, CDR1 SGHTA and CDR2 FQGNSA. In DNA, the CDR3 is TGTGCCAGCAGCTTAAAAGACAGGCATGGCTACACCTTC. Its translation: CASSLKDRHGYTF.

V is TRBV9 and J is TRBJ1-1; 7 bases map to TRBD1. The J segment lost 2 bases and the V segment lost 0 bases, leaving 10 bases of the junction unmatched. The CDR3 sequence is 17 residues long. Germline CDR1 reads SGDLS; CDR2 reads YYNGEE. CDR3 bases: TGTGCCAGCAGCGTAGGAAGGGACAGACATCTCAACACTGAAGCTTTCTTT. As protein: CASSVGRDRHLNTEAFF.

V gene TRBV6-5 combines with J gene TRBJ1-3; no reliable D call. The CDR3 is made up of 15 amino acids. V lost 2 bases and J lost 3, with 11 bases in between. Germline values: CDR1 MNHEY, CDR2 SVGAGI. The CDR3 loop is CASSYISGFGNTIYF. CDR3 nucleotide sequence: TGTGCCAGCAGTTACATATCGGGGTTTGGAAACACCATATATTTT.

The chain is built from TRBV5-4 and TRBJ1-1, with D perhaps matching TRBD1 (5 bases). Germline CDR1 is SGHNT and CDR2 is YYREEE (reference sequence). V gave up 3 bases and J gave up 8 bases, with 17 bases separating them. The CDR3 is 14 amino acids. CDR3 in amino acids: CASSWGEGPSEAFF. The DNA of the CDR3 is TGTGCCAGCAGCTGGGGGGAAGGGCCGTCGGAAGCTTTCTTT.

The chain employs TRBV6-6 and TRBJ2-1, with TRBD1 as a possible D gene (5 bases). CDR1 is MNHNY and CDR2 is SVGAGI in the germline V gene (reference sequence). V lost 5 bases to trimming and J lost 8 bases, with 7 bases between them. The CDR3 consists of 11 residues. The CDR3 protein is CASSRRDEQFF. DNA for the CDR3: TGTGCCAGCAGTCGCAGGGATGAGCAGTTCTTC.

V gene TRBV7-6 combines with J gene TRBJ1-1; unclear D gene. Germline V gene sequence: CDR1 SGHVS, CDR2 FNYEAQ. V shed 5 bases and J shed 6 bases, with 7 bases lying between them. The CDR3 totals 11 residues. As DNA, the CDR3 is TGTGCCAGCAGCCCCGCGGCTGAAGCTTTCTTT. Protein: CASSPAAEAFF.

The CDR3 region has the DNA TGCGCCAGCAGCACCCGCCTAGCGGGGTGGAATGAGCAGTTCTTC. It translates to CASSTRLAGWNEQFF. The V gene is TRBV5-1, the J gene TRBJ2-1; 9 nucleotides agree with TRBD2. The CDR3 totals 15 residues. V lost 4 bases and J lost 7; bases outside the gene matches: 9. In germline, CDR1 is SGHRS, CDR2 YFSETQ.

The V gene is TRBV28, the J gene TRBJ1-1, with D possibly TRBD1 on 5 matching bases. V dropped 5 bases and J dropped 11 bases, with 15 bases sitting between them. Germline loops: CDR1 MDHEN, CDR2 SYDVKM. The length of the CDR3 is 12 residues. The CDR3, as DNA: TGTGCCAGCAGTCGGGACTCCCGGTCGGCTTTCTTT. Translated, it gives CASSRDSRSAFF.

The chain combines TRBV24-1 with TRBJ2-2; no definite D call. The CDR3 covers 15 residues. Germline CDR1 and CDR2: KGHDR and SFDVKD. V lost 3 bases and J 4 bases, leaving 11 bases between the germline ends. The DNA of the CDR3 is TGTGCCACCAGTGATCCGAGACTCGCCACCGGGGAGCTGTTTTTT. The encoded protein is CATSDPRLATGELFF.

The chain links TRBV7-3 to TRBJ1-3; D is undetermined. With 2 bases removed from V and 8 bases from J, the gap between germline ends came to 19 bases. CDR3 size: 16 residues. Germline CDR1 reads SGHTA; CDR2 reads FQGTGA. CDR3 sequence reads: CASSLVAAEPRDTIYF. Here the CDR3 DNA reads TGTGCCAGCAGCTTAGTAGCGGCGGAGCCTAGGGACACCATATATTTT.

The V gene is TRBV5-4, the J gene TRBJ2-2; TRBD2 agrees at 11 bases. CDR1 SGHNT and CDR2 YYREEE come from the germline V gene (reference sequence). The CDR3 covers 17 residues. After removal of 6 bases from V and 6 bases from J, the junction contained 13 bases not matched to a gene. CDR3 in amino acids: CASNKKLAGGPSGELFF. The CDR3, as DNA: TGTGCCAGCAACAAAAAGTTAGCGGGGGGGCCTTCCGGGGAGCTGTTTTTT.

As concerns this clone: At one of its ends the junction is not consistent with the germline gene, which may arise from a read error. Additional DNA sequences in this sample encode the identical CDR3. V is TRBV5-1 and J is TRBJ1-6, with D possibly TRBD1 on 5 matching bases. The CDR3 is 15 residues long. The germline V gene encodes CDR1 SGHRS and CDR2 YFSETQ. CDR3 region: CASSLSFGGNSPLHF. CDR3 nucleotides: TGCGCCAGCAGCTTGAGTTTCGGGGGGAATTCGCCCCTCCACTTT. Supplemented by reference TRBV5-1 and TRBJ1-6, the full variable domain reads KAGVTQTPRYLIKTRGQQVTLSCSPISGHRSVSWYQQTPGQGLQFLFEYFSETQRNKGNFPGRFSGRQFSNSRSEMNVSTLELGDSALYLCASSLSFGGNSPLHFGNGTRLTVT.